This TCR beta chain was captured in a study of cytomegalovirus exposure and HLA in healthy donors (dated by TCRdb to 2017 to 2019). Broadly, across the study: According to an earlier analysis of 550 to 700 of the donors, some 180 million T cells yielded roughly 110 million unique TCR beta sequences and approximately 280 Gb of sequence data. Roughly 300 gigabases of sequencing data and roughly 81 million unique TCR sequences made up an early release that covered over 550 HLA-typed donors. Of the roughly 400 genotyped donors, about 80% fell in the genetic ancestry cluster associated with self-reported Caucasian donors. The study aimed to test whether signatures of past pathogen exposure could be identified by cataloging public T cell receptors. The study profiled the T cell repertoires of about 640 subjects by immunosequencing and related them to cytomegalovirus serostatus. Besides the first cohort of roughly 700 subjects, a separate validation cohort made up of 95 to 150 different subjects was used. The study combined high-throughput TCR immunosequencing, statistical association of individual TCRs with disease status, and machine learning to predict cytomegalovirus infection status. A later analysis re-examined previously published TCR beta repertoires from 610 or so donors and added high-resolution HLA genotyping to investigate patterns of TCR occurrence. In the later analysis, no new phenotypic data were used to find candidate immune exposures; instead, reliance was placed on TCR beta sequences and their occurrence across donors. In an earlier analysis of 500 to 650 of the donors, high-throughput TCR beta sequencing was used to judge whether each TCR beta V gene segment behaved as functional or pseudogenic. Alongside the repertoire data, information on donor age, sex, ethnicity and CMV serostatus was compiled. A later genetic analysis used genome-wide SNP genotypes for about 65% of the 666 donors, treating that subset as a discovery cohort. All discovery cohort repertoires had been generated on a single sequencing platform. Both class I and class II loci were covered by HLA typing, at four-digit resolution. The number of donors typed differed by locus, with roughly 620-640 for A, B, C, DRB1 and DQB1, over 500 for DQA1, 600 to 610 for DPA1, and roughly 450 for DPB1. A handful of DR-DQ haplotypes were handled as single units for association and clustering because linkage in the cohort was strong. On average, about 200,000 unique TCR beta nucleotide sequences were sequenced per donor among 398 genotyped donors of the cohort, with roughly 19% of those sequences being non-productive.

CDR1 PRHDT and CDR2 FYEKMQ were looked up in the germline V gene (reference sequence). Trimming costs V 3 bases and J 9 bases, and their ends lie 13 bases apart. Spanning cysteine to phenylalanine, the CDR3 consists of 13 amino acids. Only the CDR3 DNA is retained, 39 bases long and in frame from the first base. The library was generated by the immunoSEQ multiplex PCR assay. For the multiplex PCR, a mixture combining 60 forward primers for TCR Vbeta segments and 13 reverse primers for TCR Jbeta segments was used. A multiplex PCR assay on genomic DNA amplified the CDR3 region of rearranged TCR beta genes. On the Illumina HiSeq System, the amplified TCR beta libraries were sequenced as 87-base-pair reads. Turning to the authors' computational methods: A later analysis counted 75 million to 100 million unique TCR beta chains across the 666 repertoires, and 9 million to 14 million of these chains were shared by at least two donors. Raw reads were error-corrected and collapsed into unique sequences with a nearest-neighbor algorithm that merged closely related sequences to remove PCR and sequencing errors. Alignment of CDR3 sequences to IMGT reference sequences was used to assign V, D and J gene segments. For a sequence to be retained, at least a six-nucleotide match to both a V gene segment and a J gene segment was required. A rearrangement counted as productive if the CDR3 had no stop codons and remained in frame with V and J, and every other rearrangement counted as non-productive. Following IMGT convention, CDR3 was defined as the stretch from the second conserved V-encoded cysteine up to the conserved J-encoded phenylalanine. The earlier analysis of approximately 590 of the donors excluded any sequence lacking an unambiguous match to a single V gene segment. In an earlier analysis of 450 to 700 of the donors, V segments were called functional above 56.7% productive rearrangements and were called segregating when the between-donor standard deviation exceeded 5%. To diagnose cytomegalovirus status from the catalog of TCR beta chain sequences, a statistical classification framework was built. In a later analysis, V and J genes were assigned by comparing TCR nucleotide sequences against IMGT/GENE-DB human TR gene sequences. In a later analysis, CDR3 sequences and most-parsimonious VDJ recombination scenarios were assigned using the TCRdist pipeline. In a later analysis, each TCR beta chain was defined by its CDR3 amino acid sequence together with its V-gene family, and reads without a unique V-gene family were excluded. In a later analysis, fewer than 650 highly shared, low-generation-probability nucleotide sequences were removed to address suspected cross-contamination and a sequencing artifact. In a later analysis, a clonal expansion index was calculated for each public chain from normalized within-repertoire ranks of inferred template counts. In a later analysis, generation probabilities were computed with a VDJ recombination model fitted to out-of-frame rearrangements, and the resulting probabilities were checked against IGoR. In a later analysis, hypergeometric tests were used to score TCR-TCR, TCR-HLA and TCR-CMV co-occurrence, with a repertoire-size bias correction applied to TCR pairs. In a later analysis, false discovery rates were estimated by permuting HLA or CMV assignments 20 times. In a later analysis, co-occurring TCRs were grouped using DBSCAN, and TCRdist sequence similarity was added for clustering within HLA-allele-positive subsets. Co-occurrence clustering excluded repertoires with fewer than 30,000 or more than 120,000 public chains, plus five with anomalous nucleotide sharing. TCRdb holds this immuneACCESS table with in-frame rearrangements only. Some clones are missing; in checked studies, unresolved V genes explain under half, and the rest has no known cause. V and J calls and clone size are those listed in that table; D and trimming were worked out from the DNA. The sample table contains under 200,000 clones; only one count was recorded for roughly 71% of them. Jointly, the top ten make up about 1.4% of the sample.

The cohort consisted of approximately 670 healthy bone marrow donors. All cohort members were sampled while nominally healthy, although unrecorded immune exposures were likely present. The donor tested CMV seronegative, placing the donor among the 350 to 400 seronegative members of the cohort. A peripheral blood sample was provided by each donor, and peripheral blood mononuclear cells were used for TCR beta sequencing. The Qiagen DNeasy Blood Extraction Kit was used to extract genomic DNA from the blood cell samples. The investigation overall reported the following: For the cohort, immune exposure information was limited to CMV serostatus. A further reported finding was that TCR beta sequences accurately predicted the HLA-A and HLA-B alleles for most subjects in the first cohort. Several of the top co-occurrence clusters appeared to be linked to parvovirus B19, influenza, CMV and Epstein-Barr virus, according to a later analysis. In a later analysis, most CMV-associated TCR beta chains were found to appear HLA-restricted, with HLA associations seemingly driven largely by CMV exposure. Compared with the 666-donor mean, donors in an Asian-associated ancestry cluster had fewer N-insertions in productive TCRs, according to a later genetic analysis. Cytomegalovirus status was reported to be diagnosed by the classifier with high specificity and sensitivity in both the original and validation cohorts. Because the 87-base-pair reads could not distinguish some IMGT-functional V segments, including TRBV6-2 and TRBV6-3, those segments were excluded. Linkage disequilibrium might explain the correlated functional status among segregating V segments, but an unknown experimental factor could not be ruled out. HLA typing was unavailable for some donors at each locus, so association tests used only the typed subset. Because counts were too low, seventeen rarely observed V segments, including chromosome 9 orphons, were excluded from the earlier analysis of some 540 of the donors. In a later analysis, TCR association rates were found to vary across HLA loci, with the most associated TCRs seen for DRB1 alleles and the fewest for HLA-C alleles. Three of the identified cytomegalovirus-associated TCR beta chains were confirmed in vitro to be specific for cytomegalovirus antigens. It was suggested by the authors that the approach could potentially be generalized to other disease states and immunological phenotypes. A total of 150 or so TCR beta chains were listed by the study as associated with cytomegalovirus. In a later analysis, HLA-associated TCR beta chains were found to be more clonally expanded and to have lower generation probabilities than equally common non-associated chains. Most TCR sequences were observed very rarely across donors, whereas some public TCRs were present in many individuals. At a false discovery rate of 0.05, a later analysis linked 16,951 TCR beta sequences to specific HLA alleles. A cluster of highly shared sequence variants was judged likely to represent a technical artifact of the sequencing pipeline. Strong co-occurrence of HLA alleles, especially DR and DQ, made assigning TCR associations to individual alleles difficult. This cohort had only TCR beta chains sequenced, and the lack of alpha or paired-chain data limited which features could be detected. In an earlier analysis of fewer than 700 of the donors, most TCR beta V segments appeared in productive rearrangements about 87% or about 30% of the time, broadly matching IMGT annotations. Roughly uniform sequencing depth across donors was assumed in presence/absence analyses, although this assumption may not hold. An association between a missense DCLRE1C variant and V-gene and J-gene trimming of TCR beta chains was found in a later genetic analysis and replicated in an independent cohort.

A note on this clone: Its specific antigen is unknown. No qualities accompany the bases; no much larger clone lies one base away.

The source material was PBMCs. In this chain, TRBV13 is recombined with TRBJ2-3; the D region possibly corresponds to TRBD2 (5 bases align). The receptor was derived from a girl between 5 and 17 years old in good health and CMV-seronegative. The CDR3 region: CASSLSEGRTQYF. Here is the DNA: TGTGCCAGCAGCTTGTCTGAGGGTCGAACGCAGTATTTT.